The rows below give T cell receptor beta chains drawn from one sample of a study of blood T cells in healthy people across ages. TCRdb re-called the 5' RACE reads through MiXCR, storing one row per CDR3 protein. The table records under 800,000 distinct CDR3 sequences, around 20% of them present only once. The sequenced material came from blood. The receptors come from a man aged 70 or older in good health. Both conserved end residues are part of each CDR3. The D gene is left open where the match is weak. Expanded clones are given a class, and other clones once, few, many or no size at all.

J gene: TRBJ2-1
V gene: TRBV10-1
clone size: few
CDR3 length: 16
D gene: -
CDR3 DNA: TGCGCCAGCAGTGAGTCCCGTGGCCTAGACCACAATGAGCAGTTCTTC
CDR3 protein: CASSESRGLDHNEQFF

J gene: TRBJ2-5
V gene: TRBV27
clone size: many
CDR3 length: 13
D gene: -
CDR3 DNA: TGTGCCAGCAGTTTTATGACGGGGGAGACCCAGTACTTC
CDR3 protein: CASSFMTGETQYF

J gene: TRBJ1-4
V gene: TRBV20-1
clone size: -
CDR3 length: 14
D gene: -
CDR3 DNA: TGCAGTGCTAGTCCAGGCTCGACTAATGAAAAACTGTTTTTT
CDR3 protein: CSASPGSTNEKLFF

J gene: TRBJ2-6
V gene: TRBV28
clone size: -
CDR3 length: 13
D gene: -
CDR3 DNA: TGTGCCAGCACAGGGACTGGGGCCAACGTCCTGACTTTC
CDR3 protein: CASTGTGANVLTF

J gene: TRBJ2-1
V gene: TRBV5-1
clone size: many
CDR3 length: 16
D gene: TRBD2
CDR3 DNA: TGCGCCAGCAGCTTGGCCGGGACTAGCGGGAGTAATGAGCAGTTCTTC
CDR3 protein: CASSLAGTSGSNEQFF

J gene: TRBJ2-2
V gene: TRBV7-9
clone size: -
CDR3 length: 14
D gene: -
CDR3 DNA: TGTGCCAGCAGCTTATCAGTCGATACCGGGGAGCTGTTTTTT
CDR3 protein: CASSLSVDTGELFF

J gene: TRBJ2-2
V gene: TRBV5-1
clone size: few
CDR3 length: 15
D gene: TRBD1
CDR3 DNA: TGCGCCAGCAGCTTCAGGGACAGGGTTCCCGGGGAGCTGTTTTTT
CDR3 protein: CASSFRDRVPGELFF

J gene: TRBJ2-1
V gene: TRBV20-1
clone size: -
CDR3 length: 13
D gene: -
CDR3 DNA: TGCAGTGCGGGAGTGGGGCGGGGCGATGAGCAGTTCTTC
CDR3 protein: CSAGVGRGDEQFF

J gene: TRBJ2-1
V gene: TRBV15
clone size: many
CDR3 length: 16
D gene: -
CDR3 DNA: TGTGCCACCAGCAGAGATTACGGAGGGGTGAACAATGAGCAGTTCTTC
CDR3 protein: CATSRDYGGVNNEQFF

J gene: TRBJ1-6
V gene: TRBV6-1
clone size: few
CDR3 length: 16
D gene: -
CDR3 DNA: TGTGCCAGCAGTGAAGCAGGATTCTGGGGAAATTCACCCCTCCACTTT
CDR3 protein: CASSEAGFWGNSPLHF

J gene: TRBJ2-5
V gene: TRBV7-8
clone size: many
CDR3 length: 13
D gene: -
CDR3 DNA: TGTGCCAGCAGCATGGATGGATGGGAGACCCAGTACTTC
CDR3 protein: CASSMDGWETQYF

J gene: TRBJ2-1
V gene: TRBV20-1
clone size: few
CDR3 length: 12
D gene: -
CDR3 DNA: TGCAGTGCTAGGTCAGGGGTCAATGAGCAGTTCTTC
CDR3 protein: CSARSGVNEQFF

J gene: TRBJ2-1
V gene: TRBV5-1
clone size: many
CDR3 length: 14
D gene: TRBD2
CDR3 DNA: TGCGCCAGCAGCCTGTCGACTAGCGAGGCTGAGCAGTTCTTC
CDR3 protein: CASSLSTSEAEQFF

J gene: TRBJ1-1
V gene: TRBV5-6
clone size: few
CDR3 length: 17
D gene: -
CDR3 DNA: TGTGCCAGCAGCTTGGTTTTGGCAGGGCCTCTGAACACTGAAGCTTTCTTT
CDR3 protein: CASSLVLAGPLNTEAFF

J gene: TRBJ2-4
V gene: TRBV3-1
clone size: -
CDR3 length: 15
D gene: TRBD2
CDR3 DNA: TGTGCCAGCAGCCCCGGACTAGCGGGACTGAACATTCAGTACTTC
CDR3 protein: CASSPGLAGLNIQYF

J gene: TRBJ1-4
V gene: TRBV4-1
clone size: few
CDR3 length: 14
D gene: -
CDR3 DNA: TGCGCCAGCCGGTCGACGGTAACTAATGAAAAACTGTTTTTT
CDR3 protein: CASRSTVTNEKLFF

J gene: TRBJ2-7
V gene: TRBV21-1
clone size: -
CDR3 length: 13
D gene: -
CDR3 DNA: TGTGCCACCGCCGGCCGGAGACCCTACGAGCAGTACTTC
CDR3 protein: CATAGRRPYEQYF

J gene: TRBJ1-2
V gene: TRBV29-1
clone size: few
CDR3 length: 15
D gene: TRBD1
CDR3 DNA: TGCAGCGTCCTCCCGGGACAGGGGTGGGCCTATGGCTACACCTTC
CDR3 protein: CSVLPGQGWAYGYTF

J gene: TRBJ2-5
V gene: TRBV20-1
clone size: few
CDR3 length: 12
D gene: -
CDR3 DNA: TGCAGTGCCCGAAGGGAGAGCGAGACCCAGTACTTC
CDR3 protein: CSARRESETQYF

J gene: TRBJ2-7
V gene: TRBV15
clone size: few
CDR3 length: 14
D gene: -
CDR3 DNA: TGTGCCACCAGCAGAGATCTATTGGGCTACGAGCAGTACTTC
CDR3 protein: CATSRDLLGYEQYF

J gene: TRBJ1-1
V gene: TRBV5-5
clone size: few
CDR3 length: 14
D gene: -
CDR3 DNA: TGTGCCAGCAGCAAGGACACCTGGCGCGCTGAAGCTTCCTTT
CDR3 protein: CASSKDTWRAEASF

J gene: TRBJ2-2
V gene: TRBV7-2
clone size: -
CDR3 length: 17
D gene: -
CDR3 DNA: TGTGCCAGCAGCTTAGTGCCGTTCGCGGGAAACACCGGGGAGCTGTTTTTT
CDR3 protein: CASSLVPFAGNTGELFF

J gene: TRBJ1-5
V gene: TRBV10-3
clone size: -
CDR3 length: 14
D gene: -
CDR3 DNA: TGTGCCATCAGTGAGCAAGGAAGCAATCAGCCCCAGCATTTT
CDR3 protein: CAISEQGSNQPQHF

J gene: TRBJ2-1
V gene: TRBV2
clone size: -
CDR3 length: 15
D gene: -
CDR3 DNA: TGTGCCAGCAGTGGCCCTAGCACTACAATCGGTGAGCAGTTCTTC
CDR3 protein: CASSGPSTTIGEQFF

J gene: TRBJ2-7
V gene: TRBV12-3/TRBV12-4
clone size: -
CDR3 length: 16
D gene: -
CDR3 DNA: TGTGCCAGCAGTTCAACCCCGTACAGGCTCTCCTACGAGCAGTACTTC
CDR3 protein: CASSSTPYRLSYEQYF

J gene: TRBJ2-7
V gene: TRBV18
clone size: once
CDR3 length: 15
D gene: -
CDR3 DNA: TGTGCCAGCTCACCATCGCGACGAGTCGATTACGAGCAGTACTTC
CDR3 protein: CASSPSRRVDYEQYF

J gene: TRBJ2-4
V gene: TRBV5-6
clone size: few
CDR3 length: 15
D gene: TRBD2
CDR3 DNA: TGTGCCAGCAGCCCGGGACTAGCGGCGAAAAACATTCAGTACTTC
CDR3 protein: CASSPGLAAKNIQYF

J gene: TRBJ2-1
V gene: TRBV12-3/TRBV12-4
clone size: -
CDR3 length: 14
D gene: -
CDR3 DNA: TGTGCCAGTAGTCGCCCCATGGAACTAAATGAGCAGTTCTTC
CDR3 protein: CASSRPMELNEQFF

J gene: TRBJ2-7
V gene: TRBV6-6
clone size: -
CDR3 length: 13
D gene: -
CDR3 DNA: TGTGCCAGCAGGGCCGGGGCAGACTACGAGCAGTACTTC
CDR3 protein: CASRAGADYEQYF

J gene: TRBJ1-4
V gene: TRBV28
clone size: few
CDR3 length: 13
D gene: -
CDR3 DNA: TGTGCCAGCATACGGGGGGTTGGTGAAAAACTGTTTTTT
CDR3 protein: CASIRGVGEKLFF

J gene: TRBJ2-5
V gene: TRBV10-2
clone size: -
CDR3 length: 15
D gene: -
CDR3 DNA: TGCGCCAGCAGTGAGTCGTCTCAGAGGATTGGGACCCAGTACTTC
CDR3 protein: CASSESSQRIGTQYF

J gene: TRBJ1-1
V gene: TRBV27
clone size: few
CDR3 length: 14
D gene: -
CDR3 DNA: TGTGCCAGCAGTCACCAGGGGCTGAACACTGAAGCTTTCTTT
CDR3 protein: CASSHQGLNTEAFF

J gene: TRBJ2-1
V gene: TRBV7-2
clone size: -
CDR3 length: 13
D gene: -
CDR3 DNA: TGTGCCAGCAGCTCACGACAGGACGATGAGCAGTTCTTC
CDR3 protein: CASSSRQDDEQFF

J gene: TRBJ2-5
V gene: TRBV29-1
clone size: few
CDR3 length: 11
D gene: -
CDR3 DNA: TGCAGCCAGGGGAGTGTGGAGACCCAGTACTTC
CDR3 protein: CSQGSVETQYF

J gene: TRBJ2-2
V gene: TRBV7-2
clone size: few
CDR3 length: 14
D gene: -
CDR3 DNA: TGTGCCAGCAGCTTAACATGGGCTTCCGGGGAGCTGTTTTTT
CDR3 protein: CASSLTWASGELFF

J gene: TRBJ2-3
V gene: TRBV20-1
clone size: few
CDR3 length: 15
D gene: -
CDR3 DNA: TGCAGTGCTAGAGATATGACGGCTAGCACAGATACGCAGTATTTT
CDR3 protein: CSARDMTASTDTQYF

J gene: TRBJ1-5
V gene: TRBV24-1
clone size: -
CDR3 length: 16
D gene: TRBD1
CDR3 DNA: TGTGCCACCAGTGATTCCCGGACAGGGGGCAATCAGCCCCAGCATTTT
CDR3 protein: CATSDSRTGGNQPQHF

J gene: TRBJ2-1
V gene: TRBV5-1
clone size: -
CDR3 length: 16
D gene: TRBD2
CDR3 DNA: TGCGCCAGCAGCTTCACTAGCGGGAGAATCGACAATGAGCAGTTCTTC
CDR3 protein: CASSFTSGRIDNEQFF

J gene: TRBJ2-1
V gene: TRBV7-9
clone size: many
CDR3 length: 13
D gene: -
CDR3 DNA: TGTGCCAGCAGCACATGGGTCGAAGATGAGCAGTTCTTC
CDR3 protein: CASSTWVEDEQFF

J gene: TRBJ2-5
V gene: TRBV11-2
clone size: -
CDR3 length: 15
D gene: -
CDR3 DNA: TGTGCCAGCAGCCTGCCATGGGCGCGACCGGAGACCCAGTACTTC
CDR3 protein: CASSLPWARPETQYF

J gene: TRBJ2-2
V gene: TRBV7-7
clone size: many
CDR3 length: 14
D gene: TRBD2
CDR3 DNA: TGTGCTAGCAGCGGGACCCCGAACACCGGGGAGCTGTTTTTT
CDR3 protein: CASSGTPNTGELFF